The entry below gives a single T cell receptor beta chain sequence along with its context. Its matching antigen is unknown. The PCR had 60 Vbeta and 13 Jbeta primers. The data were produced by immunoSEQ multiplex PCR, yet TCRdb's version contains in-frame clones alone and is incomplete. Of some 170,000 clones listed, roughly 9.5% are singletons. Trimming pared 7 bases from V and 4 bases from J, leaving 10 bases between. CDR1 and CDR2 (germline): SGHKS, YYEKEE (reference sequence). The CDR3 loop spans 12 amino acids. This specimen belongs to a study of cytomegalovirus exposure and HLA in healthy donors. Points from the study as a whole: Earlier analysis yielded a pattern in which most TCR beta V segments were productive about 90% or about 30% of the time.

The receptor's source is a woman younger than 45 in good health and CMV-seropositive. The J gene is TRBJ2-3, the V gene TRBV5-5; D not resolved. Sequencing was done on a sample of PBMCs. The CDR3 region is CASLAVPDTQYF. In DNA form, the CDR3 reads TGTGCCAGCCTCGCGGTCCCAGATACGCAGTATTTT.